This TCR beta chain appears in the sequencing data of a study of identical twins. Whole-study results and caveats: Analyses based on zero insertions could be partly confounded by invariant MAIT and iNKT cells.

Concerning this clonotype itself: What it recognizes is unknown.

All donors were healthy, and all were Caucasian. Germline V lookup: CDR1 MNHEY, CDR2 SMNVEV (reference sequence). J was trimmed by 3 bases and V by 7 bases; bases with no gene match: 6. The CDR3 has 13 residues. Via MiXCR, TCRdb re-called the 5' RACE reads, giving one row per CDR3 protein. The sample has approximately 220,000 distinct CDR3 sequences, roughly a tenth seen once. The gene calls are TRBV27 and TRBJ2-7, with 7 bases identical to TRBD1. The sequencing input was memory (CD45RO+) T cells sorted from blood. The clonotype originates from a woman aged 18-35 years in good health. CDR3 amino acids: CASMRQGNYEQYF. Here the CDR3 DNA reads TGTGCCAGCATGAGACAGGGTAACTACGAGCAGTACTTC.